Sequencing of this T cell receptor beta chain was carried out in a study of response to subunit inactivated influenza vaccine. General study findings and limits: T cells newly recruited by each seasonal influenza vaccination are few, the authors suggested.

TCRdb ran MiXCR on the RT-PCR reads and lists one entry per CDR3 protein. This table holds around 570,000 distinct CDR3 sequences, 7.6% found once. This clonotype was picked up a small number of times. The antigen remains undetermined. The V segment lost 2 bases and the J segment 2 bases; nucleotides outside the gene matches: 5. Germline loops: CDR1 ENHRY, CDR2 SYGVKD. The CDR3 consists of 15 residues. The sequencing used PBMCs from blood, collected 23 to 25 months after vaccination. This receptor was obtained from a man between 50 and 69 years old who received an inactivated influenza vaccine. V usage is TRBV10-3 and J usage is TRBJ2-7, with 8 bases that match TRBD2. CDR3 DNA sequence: TGTGCCATCAGTGAGACTAGCGGAGTCGCCTACGAGCAGTACTTC. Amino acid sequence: CAISETSGVAYEQYF.